This T cell receptor (beta chain) derives from a study of cytotoxic CD8 clonotypes in ibrutinib-treated CLL listed by TCRdb under 2021. Study-level background: The cohort had some eleven relapsed/refractory and 15 treatment-naive patients; approximately 18 were IGHV unmutated. Responses were partial in approximately 24 patients and complete in 2; after median 68 months follow-up, roughly 15 stayed in remission and some twelve progressed. Response samples were taken after a median of 12 months on treatment, ranging from about 6 to 40 months. On average, each sample yielded around 250,000 productive templates and over 90,000 productive rearrangements. Of the 86 participants in the trial, about two dozen had longitudinal samples available. Cryopreserved peripheral blood mononuclear cells were collected at three points: before therapy, at response, and at either sustained remission or disease progression. Patients were still on ibrutinib when every remission and progressive disease sample was collected.

Overall study outcomes, separate from this receptor: Sampling times were not matched between sustained-remission and progressing patients, and lymph node repertoires were not studied. Public clonotypes were rare and either shrank or stayed stable during treatment, and the rise in clonality at ibrutinib response reflected expansion of private clonotypes. Baseline clonality was found to be higher than that of age-matched healthy donors and was strongly correlated with circulating CD8+ T-cell counts. An increase in clonality was observed at ibrutinib response, with clonality remaining stable during sustained remission and falling back toward baseline at progression.

V and J lose 6 bases and 1 base, and a span of 9 bases separates them. Via the germline V gene, CDR1 is SQVTM and CDR2 ANQGSEA. The CDR3 holds 13 amino acids from the cysteine to the phenylalanine. The kept DNA is CDR3 alone, 39 bases in frame from the first base. On a MiSeq, deep resolution sequencing aimed for a depth between 1 in 1 million and 1 in 200,000 T cells, with each clonotype covered about 9.2x on average. The immunoSEQ hsTCRB Kit was used to generate TCR beta libraries. In the original analysis: Data were analyzed with ImmunoSEQ Data Assistant and ImmunoSEQ Analyzer, with V, D and J genes assigned per IMGT definitions. Clonality, which ranges from 0 to 1, was calculated by subtracting the normalized Shannon entropy of productive rearrangement frequencies from one. Public clonotype analysis was restricted to overrepresented clonotypes comprising at least 0.05% of each patient's repertoire. Repertoires from some 13 age-matched healthy donors in immuneACCESS were used as clonality controls. TCRdb re-hosts the immuneACCESS table, in-frame sequences only. Its copies lack some clones; in the studies checked, an unresolved V gene accounts for under half of them, and the cause for the rest is not known. V and J calls and clone size come straight from that table; D and trimming were deduced from the DNA. This sample holds about 200,000 clones; approximately 72% were observed only once. The top ten constitute roughly 12% of the sample.

As regards this clone: Its antigen is not yet known. No much larger clonotype is one base removed from it; base qualities were not supplied.

Sample time point, as interpreted from the label and publication: approximately 25 months on ibrutinib. For TCR beta library preparation, around 2.2 micrograms of genomic DNA was extracted from cryopreserved PBMCs. High-throughput TCR beta sequencing was performed on longitudinal blood samples from CLL patients receiving ibrutinib monotherapy. Patients were enrolled in a phase 2 open-label single-center ibrutinib monotherapy trial. Sequenced here: PBMCs, sampled after 24 months of ibrutinib treatment. The clonotype was recovered from a human donor with chronic lymphocytic leukemia. Rearrangement joined TRBV29-1 to TRBJ1-4; a tentative D match to TRBD1 spans 6 bases. For the CDR3, the sequence is CSVSTGTNEKLFF. The DNA is as follows: TGCAGCGTGTCGACAGGAACTAATGAAAAACTGTTTTTT.